The 5 T cell receptor beta chains below all came from one sample that was sequenced in a study of T-cell reconstitution after alpha-beta-depleted transplantation in children. Unique molecular identifiers were used to barcode this TCRbeta library. TCRdb itself ran the PCR reads through MiXCR, one entry per CDR3 protein. This sample has about 110,000 distinct CDR3 sequences, with around 6.4% found just once. The sample here was PBMCs, mostly from graft donor cells, taken 360 days after TCRalphabeta/CD19-depleted stem cell transplant. Every receptor here comes from a male patient aged 2-15 years who had a stem cell transplant for acute lymphoblastic leukemia, so the T cells may come from the graft donor.

This clonotype was observed a few times. The rearrangement uses TRBV14 and TRBJ2-7; D gene unclear. V lost 1 base and J lost 2, with 12 bases in between. This CDR3 contains 15 residues. CDR1 SGHDN and CDR2 FVKESK come from the germline V gene. CDR3 DNA: TGTGCCAGCAGCCAAGGAGAAAGCCCCGCCTACGAGCAGTACTTC. Residues: CASSQGESPAYEQYF.

This clonotype showed up many times. The gene calls are TRBV9 and TRBJ2-7, with D maybe TRBD2 (6 bases). CDR1 and CDR2 (germline): SGDLS, YYNGEE. V was trimmed by 0 bases and J by 5 bases, leaving 12 bases between them. The CDR3 covers 14 residues. This CDR3 is CASSVVGGGDEQYF. The CDR3 DNA sequence: TGTGCCAGCAGCGTAGTCGGGGGAGGTGACGAGCAGTACTTC.

This clonotype occurred a few times. This chain links TRBV5-1 with TRBJ2-2, with D unresolved. Trimming stripped 9 bases from V and 5 bases from J, with 11 bases between. Germline lookup yields CDR1 SGHRS and CDR2 YFSETQ. The CDR3 covers 12 residues. The CDR3 sequence: CATSWDTGELFF. CDR3 sequence (DNA): TGCGCCACCTCCTGGGATACCGGGGAGCTGTTTTTT.

This clonotype was recorded a few times. The chain is built from TRBV4-1 and TRBJ2-1; no firm D call. Germline CDR1 MGHRA, CDR2 YSYEKL. This CDR3 has 12 amino acids. The V gene lost 3 bases and the J gene lost 5 bases, with 5 bases spanning the gap. The CDR3 sequence is CASSQEHNEQFF. The CDR3 DNA is TGCGCCAGCAGCCAGGAACACAATGAGCAGTTCTTC.

In this sample, this clonotype turned up a few times. V is TRBV29-1 and J is TRBJ2-5; D gene uncertain. The length of the CDR3 is 11 residues. V gave up 7 bases and J gave up 1 base, with 7 bases separating them. Germline V gene sequence: CDR1 SQVTM, CDR2 ANQGSEA. CDR3 residues: CSARGQETQYF. The CDR3 DNA follows: TGCAGCGCTCGCGGCCAAGAGACCCAGTACTTC.